The present entry profiles one T cell receptor (beta chain) with its context. Its antigen is unknown. The data were taken from a study of CD8 T cells in ankylosing spondylitis. Germline V gives CDR1 LGHDT, CDR2 YNNKEL (reference sequence). There are 16 residues in the CDR3. J gave up 4 bases and V 5 bases, and 7 bases lay outside the gene matches. Overall study findings and caveats: From matched ankylosing spondylitis synovial fluid, disease-linked clones were reportedly recovered at significantly enriched levels. Disease-linked clones displayed a CD8+ phenotype and appeared relatively rarely in peripheral blood. Past studies reported some motif variants in reactive arthritis synovial fluid and blood. In ankylosing spondylitis blood, a motif of roughly eight highly homologous TCR beta variants appeared characteristic.

The TCR beta libraries were generated through quantitative 5'-RACE incorporating molecular barcodes. MiXCR, run by TCRdb on the 5' RACE reads, gives a single entry per CDR3 protein. This sample yields about 340,000 distinct CDR3 sequences, of which around 8% are seen a single time; 14% to 15% belongs to the top ten. The V call is TRBV3-1, the J call TRBJ2-1, with 11 bases lining up with TRBD2. This sequence was found in a male donor with ankylosing spondylitis. Material: blood, either unsorted or a sorted T cell fraction (not recorded which). The CDR3 here is CASSKLGLAAYNEQFF. The CDR3 DNA follows: TGTGCCAGCAGCAAATTGGGACTAGCGGCGTACAATGAGCAGTTCTTC.